These T cell receptor beta chains were read from a single sample in a study of T cells in Graves' hyperthyroidism and ophthalmopathy. TCRdb recomputed calls from the multiplex PCR reads with MiXCR, one row per CDR3 protein. The repertoire includes hundreds of thousands of distinct CDR3 sequences, over 15% of them detected once, and roughly a sixth sits in the top ten. The sample comprised blood. The receptors come from a woman aged 18-29 years with Graves' ophthalmopathy. Both conserved end residues are part of each CDR3.

cdr3_length j_call v_call cdr3_aa
15 TRBJ2-5 TRBV7-3 CASSLTSRTEETQYF
13 TRBJ2-5 TRBV10-2 CASRPDRQETQYF
14 TRBJ2-5 TRBV10-3 CAIRRTGVGETQYF
15 TRBJ2-7 TRBV4-1 CASRFRGQGAYEQYF
14 TRBJ2-3 TRBV2 CASSESGGTDTQYF
16 TRBJ1-4 TRBV4-1 CASSQPGQGLHEKLFF
14 TRBJ2-7 TRBV6-2/TRBV6-3 CASSPRDNFYEQYF
13 TRBJ2-1 TRBV12-5 CASGVHGYNEQFF
14 TRBJ2-1 TRBV5-6 CASSLTVSYNEQFF
13 TRBJ1-1 TRBV11-2 CASSRGTNTEAFF
16 TRBJ1-2 TRBV3-1 CASSQDGLGTSYGYTF
15 TRBJ2-4 TRBV29-1 CSVSLRGSRENIQYF
14 TRBJ2-1 TRBV2 CASSDFSRVDEQFF
17 TRBJ2-3 TRBV5-1 CASSFSVMEDTTDTQYF
16 TRBJ2-7 TRBV4-1 CASSHPWGGLSYEQYF
16 TRBJ2-3 TRBV5-1 CASSSRSGSGTDTQYF
16 TRBJ1-1 TRBV11-2 CASSLDGWGPNTEAFF
15 TRBJ2-2 TRBV7-9 CASSFSGGSTGELFF
19 TRBJ2-5 TRBV27 CASTPFYRQGFILEETQYF
18 TRBJ2-2 TRBV3-1 CASSQDFGLGQNTGELFF
13 TRBJ1-1 TRBV12-3/TRBV12-4 CASSSGYRAEAFF
16 TRBJ1-4 TRBV12-3/TRBV12-4 CASSPGQGVTNEKLFF
14 TRBJ2-7 TRBV20-1 CSARDQGGAYEQYF
11 TRBJ1-2 TRBV3-1 CASSLGWGYTF
13 TRBJ2-7 TRBV12-3/TRBV12-4 CASSLGPNYEQYF
16 TRBJ2-7 TRBV5-1 CASSLAGGMVPYEQYF
12 TRBJ2-7 TRBV30 CAWSSVAYEQYF
15 TRBJ2-5 TRBV3-1 CASSQTNGATETQYF
15 TRBJ2-7 TRBV5-4 CASSFSGNMFYEQYF
16 TRBJ1-5 TRBV19 CASNPVTSTGNQPQHF
13 TRBJ1-5 TRBV27 CASSLSISKPQHF
14 TRBJ1-2 TRBV27 CASSPLSQEWGYTF
15 TRBJ1-1 TRBV6-4 CASSPGPLADTEAFF
14 TRBJ2-3 TRBV2 CASRAQTSTDTQYF
17 TRBJ2-3 TRBV19 CASGAGLAGSGTDTQYF
12 TRBJ1-5 TRBV28 CASEQGTQPQHF